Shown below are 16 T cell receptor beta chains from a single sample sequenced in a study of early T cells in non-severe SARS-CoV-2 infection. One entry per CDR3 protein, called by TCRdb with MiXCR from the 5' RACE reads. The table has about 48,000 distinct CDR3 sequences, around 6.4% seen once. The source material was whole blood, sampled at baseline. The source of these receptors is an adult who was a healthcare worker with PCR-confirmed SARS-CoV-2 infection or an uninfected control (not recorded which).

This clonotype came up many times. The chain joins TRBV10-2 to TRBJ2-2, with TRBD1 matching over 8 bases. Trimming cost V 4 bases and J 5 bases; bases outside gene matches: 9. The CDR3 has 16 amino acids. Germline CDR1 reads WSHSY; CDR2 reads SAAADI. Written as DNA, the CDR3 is TGCGCCAGCAGTGGTGACAGGGGTGGAAAAACCGGGGAGCTGTTTTTT. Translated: CASSGDRGGKTGELFF.

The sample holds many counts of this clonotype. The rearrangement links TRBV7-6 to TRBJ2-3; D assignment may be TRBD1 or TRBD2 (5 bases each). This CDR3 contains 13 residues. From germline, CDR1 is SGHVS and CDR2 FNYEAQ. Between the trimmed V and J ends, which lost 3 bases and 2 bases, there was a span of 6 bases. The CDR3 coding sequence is TGTGCCAGCAGCTTTGGGACCACAGATACGCAGTATTTT. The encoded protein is CASSFGTTDTQYF.

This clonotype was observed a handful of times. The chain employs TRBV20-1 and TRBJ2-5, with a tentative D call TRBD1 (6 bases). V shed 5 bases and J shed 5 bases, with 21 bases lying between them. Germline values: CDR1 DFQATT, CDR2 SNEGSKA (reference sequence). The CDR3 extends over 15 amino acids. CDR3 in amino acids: CSAPTGLPGRETQYF. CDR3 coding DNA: TGCAGTGCTCCAACAGGGTTACCCGGACGGGAGACCCAGTACTTC.

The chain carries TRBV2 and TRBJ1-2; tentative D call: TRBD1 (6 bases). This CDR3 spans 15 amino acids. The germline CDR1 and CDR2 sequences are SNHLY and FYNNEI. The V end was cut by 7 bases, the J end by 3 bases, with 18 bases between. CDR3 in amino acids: CASTQTGARDYGYTF. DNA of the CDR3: TGTGCCAGCACCCAAACGGGGGCGCGGGACTATGGCTACACCTTC.

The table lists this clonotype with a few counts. CDR3 nucleotide sequence: TGTGCCAGCAGGCCCGACAGGGCGTCACCCCTCCACTTT. The encoded protein is CASRPDRASPLHF. V is TRBV28 and J is TRBJ1-6, with 7 bases identical to TRBD1. The CDR3 is 13 residues long. Trimming took 6 bases from V and 10 from J; bases not matched to a gene: 6. Germline-derived CDR1 and CDR2 are MDHEN and SYDVKM.

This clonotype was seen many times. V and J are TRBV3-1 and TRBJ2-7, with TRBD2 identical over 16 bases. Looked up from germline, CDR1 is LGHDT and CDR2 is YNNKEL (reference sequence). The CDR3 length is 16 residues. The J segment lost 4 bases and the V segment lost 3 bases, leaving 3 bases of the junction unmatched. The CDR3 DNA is TGTGCCAGCAGCCAGGGACTAGCGGGAGGGGTATACGAGCAGTACTTC. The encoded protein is CASSQGLAGGVYEQYF.

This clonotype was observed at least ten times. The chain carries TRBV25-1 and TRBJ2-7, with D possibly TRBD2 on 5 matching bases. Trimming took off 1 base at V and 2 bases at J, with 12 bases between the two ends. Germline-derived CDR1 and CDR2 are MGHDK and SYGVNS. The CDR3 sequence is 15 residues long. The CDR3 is CASSESTRSPYEQYF. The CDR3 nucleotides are TGTGCCAGCAGTGAATCTACTAGATCCCCCTACGAGCAGTACTTC.

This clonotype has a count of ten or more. Written as DNA, the CDR3 is TGTGCCAGCAGCCCGGCCCGCGGCCCAAACACTGAAGCTTTCTTT. Protein product: CASSPARGPNTEAFF. The gene calls are TRBV7-3 and TRBJ1-1; no clear D gene. Trimming removed 5 bases from V and 2 bases from J, with 15 bases in between. This CDR3 has 15 amino acids. Germline V CDR1 and CDR2: SGHTA, FQGTGA.

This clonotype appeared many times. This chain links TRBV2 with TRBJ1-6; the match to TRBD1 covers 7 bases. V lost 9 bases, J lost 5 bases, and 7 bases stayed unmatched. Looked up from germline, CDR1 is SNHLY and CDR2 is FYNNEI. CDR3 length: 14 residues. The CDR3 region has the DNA TGTGCCAGTATCGAAGGGACAGATAATTCACCCCTCCACTTT. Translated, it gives CASIEGTDNSPLHF.

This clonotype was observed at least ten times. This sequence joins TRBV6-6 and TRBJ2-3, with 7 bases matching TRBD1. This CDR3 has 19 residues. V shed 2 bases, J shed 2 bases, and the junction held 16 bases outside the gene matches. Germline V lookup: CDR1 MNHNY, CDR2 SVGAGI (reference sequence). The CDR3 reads CASSYPLGSTGTLTDTQYF. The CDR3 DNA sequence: TGTGCCAGCAGTTACCCCCTAGGGTCGACAGGGACCCTCACAGATACGCAGTATTTT.

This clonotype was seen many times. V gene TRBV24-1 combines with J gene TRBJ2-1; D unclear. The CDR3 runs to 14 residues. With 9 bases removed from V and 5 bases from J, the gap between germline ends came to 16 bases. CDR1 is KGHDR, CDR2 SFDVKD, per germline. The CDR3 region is CATQSVSSDNEQFF. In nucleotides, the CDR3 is TGTGCCACCCAGTCCGTAAGCAGCGACAATGAGCAGTTCTTC.

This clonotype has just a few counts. CDR3 loop: CSAQQGARYGGQYF. CDR3 nucleotide sequence: TGCAGTGCTCAACAGGGGGCGCGTTACGGGGGGCAGTATTTT. The V call is TRBV20-1, the J call TRBJ2-3; 9 bases are a match to TRBD1. CDR3 length: 14 residues. The V gene end was trimmed by 5 bases and the J gene end by 11 bases; junction bases not matched to a gene: 14. Germline CDR1 and CDR2: DFQATT and SNEGSKA (reference sequence).

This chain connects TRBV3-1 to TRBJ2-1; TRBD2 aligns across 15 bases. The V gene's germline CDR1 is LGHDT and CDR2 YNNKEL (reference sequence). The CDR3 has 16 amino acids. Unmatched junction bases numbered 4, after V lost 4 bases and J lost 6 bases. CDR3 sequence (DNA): TGTGCCAGCAGCCGCTGGACTAGCGGGAGGGCCAATGAGCAGTTCTTC. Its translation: CASSRWTSGRANEQFF.

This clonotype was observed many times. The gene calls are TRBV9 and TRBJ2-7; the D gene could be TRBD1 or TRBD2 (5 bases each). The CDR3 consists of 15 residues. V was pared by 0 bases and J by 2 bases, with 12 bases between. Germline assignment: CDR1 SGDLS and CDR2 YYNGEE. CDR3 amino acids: CASSVGGTGPYEQYF. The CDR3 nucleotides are TGTGCCAGCAGCGTAGGAGGGACCGGACCCTACGAGCAGTACTTC.

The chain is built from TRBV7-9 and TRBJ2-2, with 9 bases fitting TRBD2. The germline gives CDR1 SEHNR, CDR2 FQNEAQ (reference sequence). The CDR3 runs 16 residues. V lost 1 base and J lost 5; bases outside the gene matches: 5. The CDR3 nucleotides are TGTGCCAGCAGCTTAGTACTAGCGGGTCGAACCGGGGAGCTGTTTTTT. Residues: CASSLVLAGRTGELFF.

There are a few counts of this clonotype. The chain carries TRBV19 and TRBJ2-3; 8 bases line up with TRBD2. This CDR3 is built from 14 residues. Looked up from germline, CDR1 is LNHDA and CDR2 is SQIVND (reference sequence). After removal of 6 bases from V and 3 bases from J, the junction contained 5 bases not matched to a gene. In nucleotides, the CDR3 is TGTGCCAGTAGCTTTACTAGCGGAACAGATACGCAGTATTTT. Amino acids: CASSFTSGTDTQYF.